This T cell receptor beta chain comes out of a study of blood T cells in healthy people across ages. Regarding the study as a whole: Samples with more naive T cells showed higher observed beta diversity. Naive CD4+ cells and diversity were both higher in long-lived donors than in aged donors. A conclusive naive versus antigen-experienced comparison was prevented by the unsorted PBMCs.

Per sample, no less than 5.5 micrograms of total RNA were extracted. Sample-barcoded 5' priming and a J-beta primer mix drove a second PCR of about 6 to 12 cycles. TCRdb independently ran MiXCR on the 5' RACE reads; one entry per CDR3 protein. The sample includes under 950,000 distinct CDR3 sequences, around a fifth seen only once; the top ten take about 22%. This clonotype was detected many times. Its antigen is as yet unknown. The CDR3 consists of 11 residues. V lost 5 bases, J lost 5 bases, and 5 bases lay in between. This sequence joins TRBV12-3 or TRBV12-4 and TRBJ2-3; no definite D call. The sample consisted of blood. The sequence derives from a man in his sixties or seventies in good health. CDR3 sequence reads: CASSQLDTQYF. For the CDR3, the DNA is TGTGCCAGCAGTCAGTTAGATACGCAGTATTTT.